Sequencing of this T cell receptor beta chain was carried out in a study of shared clonotypes between healthy human individuals. Samples underwent the assay at deep level. Data came from immunoSEQ multiplex PCR; TCRdb stores just in-frame clones and leaves some out. Among fewer than 600,000 clones listed, roughly three quarters were seen once. Trimming took off 0 bases at V and 3 bases at J, with 7 bases between the two ends. Germline V gives CDR1 SGHRS, CDR2 YFSETQ. The CDR3 sequence is 14 residues long. The sequencing sample was made of PBMCs. The clonotype comes from a woman aged 40-49 years in good health. Some clones in this sample may be carry-over from other donors' samples. This chain uses TRBV5-1 with TRBJ2-1; D is ambiguous. CDR3 sequence reads: CASSLATDYNEQFF. DNA for the CDR3: TGCGCCAGCAGCTTGGCGACGGACTACAATGAGCAGTTCTTC.